This T cell receptor (beta chain) comes out of a study of CD8 T cells in ankylosing spondylitis (dated by TCRdb to 2015 to 2018). Broadly, across the study: T cell receptor beta repertoires were profiled in healthy donors and ankylosing spondylitis patients so that disease-linked TCR variants could be found. In total, the full study cohort was made up of some 110 healthy donors and 25 ankylosing spondylitis patients. Peripheral blood samples were taken, and synovial fluid was additionally collected from ankylosing spondylitis patients.

This clonotype occurred once. The clone's antigen remains unknown. Base quality data are lacking; no much larger clone is found one base away. A single read is weak support. Based on the germline V gene, the CDR1 and CDR2 sequences are SGHTA and FQGNSA. The CDR3 holds 15 amino acids from the cysteine to the phenylalanine. Only CDR3 DNA remains: 45 bases, in frame from the first base. V and J are truncated by 1 base and 0 bases respectively, leaving an intervening sequence of 7 bases. General study outcomes and caveats: Blood from ankylosing spondylitis patients appeared to be characterized by a TCR beta motif composed of about 8 highly homologous amino acid variants. Some motif variants had previously been reported in the synovial fluid and blood of reactive arthritis patients, which suggests shared mechanisms of disease initiation. The disease-linked clones were reported as significantly enriched in matched synovial fluid samples from ankylosing spondylitis patients. In peripheral blood, the disease-linked clones were found at relatively low frequencies and had a CD8+ phenotype.

The instrument was an Illumina HiSeq 2500. Quantitative 5'-RACE with molecular barcodes was the method used to prepare the TCR beta libraries. Processing in the source paper ran as follows. To identify disease-linked TCR variants, a new computational method was used, one built on a probabilistic model of VDJ rearrangement. TCRdb passed the public sequencing reads through fastp at Q25 and MiXCR, retaining productive beta sequences. One record per CDR3 amino acid sequence lists the most common genes and DNA. The V and J calls come from TCRdb's annotation, not from the publication. Within this sample are 150,000 to 200,000 distinct CDR3 sequences, with around a sixth of them counted one time only. The ten largest account for 3.5% to 5% of the sample.

Sequenced input: blood, either unsorted or a sorted T cell fraction (not recorded which). This receptor was obtained from a male donor aged 10 to 35 with ankylosing spondylitis or in good health (not recorded which). Donor details come from another sample of the same person, matched by shared clones. The sequence is built from TRBV7-2 and TRBJ2-4; TRBD2 is perhaps the D gene, given 5 matching bases. The CDR3 here reads CASSLDGLAKNIQYF. The nucleotide sequence reads TGTGCCAGCAGCTTAGACGGACTAGCCAAAAACATTCAGTACTTC.